The 26 T cell receptor beta chains given below trace back to one sample, sequenced in a study of blood T cells in healthy people across ages. Through a sample-barcoded 5' primer and a J-beta primer mix, a second PCR was run for about 6 to 11 cycles. In TCRdb, the 5' RACE reads were re-called with MiXCR into one record per CDR3 protein. Among about 1 million distinct CDR3 sequences listed, 35% to 50% were seen once. The material sequenced was blood. These receptors all stem from a woman aged 55-69 years in good health.

The chain joins TRBV20-1 to TRBJ2-3, with 8 positions matching TRBD1. The CDR3 length is 12 residues. Looked up from germline, CDR1 is DFQATT and CDR2 is SNEGSKA (reference sequence). V lost 8 bases, J lost 3 bases, and 4 bases stayed unmatched. The chain's CDR3 is CSTHRGTDTQYF. CDR3 in DNA: TGCAGTACTCACAGGGGGACAGATACGCAGTATTTT.

This chain links TRBV10-3 with TRBJ2-1; a weak D match, TRBD2 (9 bases). Trimming removed 10 bases from V and 7 bases from J, with 17 bases in between. The CDR3 sequence is 13 residues long. Germline V gene lookup returns CDR1 ENHRY and CDR2 SYGVKD. CDR3 sequence: CATASGTGNEQFF. DNA of the CDR3: TGTGCCACCGCTAGCGGGACAGGAAATGAGCAGTTCTTC.

The chain couples TRBV12-3 or TRBV12-4 to TRBJ2-2; TRBD1 aligns across 7 bases. CDR3 length equals 16 residues. V lost 5 bases to trimming and J lost 1 base; unmatched junction nucleotides: 7. The CDR3 coding sequence is TGTGCCAGCAGTCCCCCGGGACAGCGGAACACCGGGGAGCTGTTTTTT. Protein product: CASSPPGQRNTGELFF.

This clonotype appeared a few times. The V call is TRBV29-1, the J call TRBJ2-3, with TRBD2 matching over 11 bases. The ends lost 6 bases at V and 2 bases at J; junction bases unmatched: 7. CDR1 is SQVTM and CDR2 is ANQGSEA in the germline V gene. This CDR3 spans 15 amino acids. The DNA of the CDR3 is TGCAGCGTGAACCCTAGCGGGAGGATCACAGATACGCAGTATTTT. Its protein is CSVNPSGRITDTQYF.

This clonotype was observed a few times. This sequence joins TRBV12-3 or TRBV12-4 and TRBJ1-5; a weak D match, TRBD1 (6 bases). V was shortened by 3 bases and J by 0 bases, with 12 bases between the two germline ends. The CDR3 has 16 residues. The CDR3 here is CASSFGGTYSNQPQHF. The CDR3 DNA follows: TGTGCCAGCAGTTTCGGGGGCACCTATAGCAATCAGCCCCAGCATTTT.

The V and J genes are TRBV20-1 and TRBJ2-1; 9 nucleotides agree with TRBD2. The CDR3 contains 14 residues. V dropped 5 bases and J dropped 2; count of bases not matched to a gene: 4. Germline-derived CDR1 and CDR2 are DFQATT and SNEGSKA (reference sequence). This CDR3 is CSAGAGGTYNEQFF. CDR3 nucleotides: TGCAGTGCTGGAGCGGGAGGAACCTACAATGAGCAGTTCTTC.

The chain recombines TRBV6-5 with TRBJ1-5; D not resolved. V shed 2 bases and J shed 4 bases, with 6 bases lying between them. Germline-derived CDR1 and CDR2 are MNHEY and SVGAGI. The CDR3 covers 13 residues. CDR3 residues: CASSYTPNQPQHF. As DNA, the CDR3 is TGTGCCAGCAGTTACACCCCTAATCAGCCCCAGCATTTT.

The rearrangement links TRBV20-1 to TRBJ2-1; the D gene is possibly TRBD1 (5 bases). The DNA end favors TRBJ2-7, so the J call may be wrong. CDR3 length equals 11 residues. CDR1 and CDR2 from the germline V gene are DFQATT and SNEGSKA (reference sequence). The CDR3 sequence is CSAKSGFEQYF. CDR3 coding DNA: TGCAGTGCTAAATCAGGGTTCGAGCAGTACTTC.

This clonotype was counted only a few times. This chain links TRBV7-8 with TRBJ2-1; TRBD1 matches 8 bases. Losses at the gene ends were 5 bases for V and 4 bases for J; bases not matched to a gene: 10. The CDR3 sequence is 16 residues long. Germline CDR1 reads SGHVS; CDR2 reads FQNEAQ. CDR3 in amino acids: CASSKLGQGRYNEQFF. CDR3 in DNA: TGTGCCAGCAGCAAACTTGGACAGGGCCGTTACAATGAGCAGTTCTTC.

The chain has TRBV7-9 and TRBJ1-2, with 9 bases identical to TRBD1. CDR1 is SEHNR, CDR2 FQNEAQ, per germline (reference sequence). J lost 8 bases, V lost 4 bases, and 17 bases had no gene match. The CDR3 sequence is 17 residues long. The CDR3 sequence: CASSYPPQQGARTGYTF. The CDR3 DNA is TGTGCCAGCAGCTACCCCCCACAACAGGGGGCGCGGACGGGCTACACCTTC.

The chain recombines TRBV29-1 with TRBJ2-5; a weak D match, TRBD2 (8 bases). V lost 5 bases, J lost 5 bases, and 15 bases lay in between. In germline, CDR1 is SQVTM, CDR2 ANQGSEA. The CDR3 loop spans 13 amino acids. CDR3 nucleotides: TGCAGCGTTCGGGAGGGACAGAGGGAGACCCAGTACTTC. Translation gives CSVREGQRETQYF.

Comments on this clonotype: A much larger clone differs from this one at a single base, so this may be a read error. V gene TRBV29-1 combines with J gene TRBJ2-3; possibly TRBD2 for D (6 bases). The CDR3 loop spans 15 amino acids. Germline loops: CDR1 SQVTM, CDR2 ANQGSEA. Trimming took 7 bases from V and 2 from J, leaving 19 bases between them. CDR3 amino acids: CSAMGGGGTTDTQYF. Here the CDR3 DNA reads TGCAGCGCCATGGGAGGCGGAGGGACCACAGATACGCAGTATTTT.

This chain joins TRBV4-2 and TRBJ2-5, with D possibly being TRBD1 (7 bases). CDR1 and CDR2 from the germline V gene are LGHNA and YNFKEQ. The CDR3 loop spans 15 amino acids. V lost 0 bases and J lost 2, with 10 bases in between. DNA of the CDR3: TGTGCCAGCAGCCAAGAGGGGGGACAGCAAGAGACCCAGTACTTC. It encodes CASSQEGGQQETQYF.

The chain is built from TRBV2 and TRBJ2-5, with D tentatively TRBD1 (6 bases). CDR1 and CDR2 (germline): SNHLY, FYNNEI. With 4 bases removed from V and 1 base from J, the gap between germline ends came to 10 bases. The CDR3 is 14 amino acids. For the CDR3, the DNA is TGTGCCAGCAGTGTCCGGGACACCCAAGAGACCCAGTACTTC. Protein sequence: CASSVRDTQETQYF.

The rearrangement joins TRBV11-2 to TRBJ2-3, with 12 bases matching TRBD2. The length of the CDR3 is 14 residues. J was trimmed by 8 bases and V by 5 bases; bases with no gene match: 5. Germline V gives CDR1 SGHAT, CDR2 FQNNGV. The CDR3: CASSLGTSGLTQYF. The DNA of the CDR3 is TGTGCCAGCAGCCTAGGGACTAGCGGGCTTACGCAGTATTTT.

In its sample, this clonotype was seen a few times. This chain uses TRBV15 with TRBJ2-7, with 10 bases fitting TRBD1. The end of the DNA fits TRBJ2-5 better, so the J call may be wrong. The germline gives CDR1 LNHNV, CDR2 YYDKDF (reference sequence). This CDR3 region has 15 residues. The CDR3: CATSTFRQGAETQYF. CDR3 coding DNA: TGTGCCACCAGCACATTCCGACAGGGGGCAGAGACCCAGTACTTC.

V and J are TRBV7-9 and TRBJ1-2, with 8 positions matching TRBD1. The CDR3 is made up of 12 amino acids. Trimming took 4 bases from V and 8 from J; bases not matched to a gene: 3. Germline CDR1 and CDR2: SEHNR and FQNEAQ (reference sequence). The CDR3 reads CASSSDRVGYTF. In DNA form, the CDR3 reads TGTGCCAGCAGCTCGGACAGGGTGGGCTACACCTTC.

V and J are TRBV5-1 and TRBJ2-5; TRBD1 is a possible D gene (5 bases). CDR3 length: 13 amino acids. Looked up from germline, CDR1 is SGHRS and CDR2 is YFSETQ. Trimming took off 0 bases at V and 5 bases at J, with 8 bases between the two ends. CDR3 sequence (DNA): TGCGCCAGCAGCTTGGCAGGGCCCGAGACCCAGTACTTC. Protein sequence: CASSLAGPETQYF.

The chain carries TRBV12-3 or TRBV12-4 and TRBJ2-1; 10 nucleotides line up with TRBD2. The ends lost 5 bases at V and 3 bases at J; junction bases unmatched: 10. The CDR3 covers 17 residues. DNA for the CDR3: TGTGCCAGCAGTCTGAGTTTCGGGACTAGCGACTACAATGAGCAGTTCTTC. Its translation: CASSLSFGTSDYNEQFF.

The J gene is TRBJ1-1, the V gene TRBV10-3; D is unclear. The V end was cut by 0 bases, the J end by 4 bases, with 12 bases between. The CDR3 is made up of 15 amino acids. Germline V gene data show CDR1 as ENHRY and CDR2 as SYGVKD. CDR3 residues: CAISESISRSTEAFF. CDR3 nucleotides: TGTGCCATCAGTGAGTCGATTTCCCGGTCCACTGAAGCTTTCTTT.

For the CDR3, the DNA is TGTGCCAGCAGCCAAACTAGCGCTAGCACAGATACGCAGTATTTT. Translation gives CASSQTSASTDTQYF. The rearrangement links TRBV12-3 or TRBV12-4 to TRBJ2-3; 7 nucleotides match TRBD2. Losses at the gene ends were 6 bases for V and 0 bases for J; bases not matched to a gene: 6. The CDR3 spans 15 residues.

This clonotype was counted once. The V call is TRBV29-1, the J call TRBJ2-1; possible D gene TRBD1, 6 bases. The CDR3 is 13 residues long. CDR1 and CDR2 from the germline V gene are SQVTM and ANQGSEA. CDR3 in DNA: TGCAGTTCCCATTTGGTGGACAGCAATGAGCAGTTCTTC. Its translation is CSSHLVDSNEQFF.

The chain carries TRBV5-1 and TRBJ2-3; 11 bases are a match to TRBD2. Germline loops: CDR1 SGHRS, CDR2 YFSETQ. Trimming removed 4 bases from V and 7 bases from J; junction bases left unmatched: 14. The CDR3 runs 17 residues. CDR3 region: CASSLTPGLAEVYTQYF. The CDR3 nucleotides read TGCGCCAGCAGCCTGACTCCGGGACTAGCGGAGGTATATACGCAGTATTTT. The full variable domain, its missing parts supplied by reference TRBV5-1 and TRBJ2-3, is KAGVTQTPRYLIKTRGQQVTLSCSPISGHRSVSWYQQTPGQGLQFLFEYFSETQRNKGNFPGRFSGRQFSNSRSEMNVSTLELGDSALYLCASSLTPGLAEVYTQYFGPGTRLTVL.

This clonotype was seen many times. The chain has TRBV7-2 and TRBJ1-2; D is perhaps TRBD1 (6 bases). CDR3 length: 13 amino acids. The germline CDR1 and CDR2 sequences are SGHTA and FQGNSA. Between the trimmed V and J ends, which lost 5 bases and 4 bases, there was a span of 11 bases. The CDR3 reads CASSEKGGYGYTF. The CDR3 nucleotides are TGTGCCAGCAGCGAGAAGGGGGGCTATGGCTACACCTTC.

This chain uses TRBV6-5 with TRBJ2-3; D is possibly TRBD1 or TRBD2 (5 bases each). The V gene's germline CDR1 is MNHEY and CDR2 SVGAGI. The CDR3 is 15 residues long. V lost 6 bases and J lost 4, with 17 bases in between. CDR3 loop: CASSQLGDRADTQYF. The CDR3 DNA sequence: TGTGCCAGCAGCCAACTCGGGGACCGAGCAGATACGCAGTATTTT.

This clonotype was counted between two and nine times. The chain joins TRBV29-1 to TRBJ1-1, with 10 bases lining up with TRBD1. Trimming cost V 6 bases and J 10 bases; bases outside gene matches: 8. The CDR3 loop spans 12 amino acids. Germline CDR1 and CDR2: SQVTM and ANQGSEA. CDR3 sequence: CSVAGTGVVAFF. The CDR3 nucleotides are TGCAGCGTAGCCGGGACAGGGGTCGTAGCTTTCTTT.